Listed here is a single T cell receptor beta chain. The same CDR3 also results from other DNA sequences found in this sample. Germline-derived CDR1 and CDR2 are LGHDT and YNNKEL (reference sequence). Trimming took off 1 base at V and 1 base at J, with 5 bases between the two ends. The CDR3 length is 13 residues. The data derive from a study of blood T cell repertoires in COVID-19. TCRdb keeps only in-frame clones here, not all; method: immunoSEQ multiplex PCR. The sample contains fewer than 400,000 clones, around 85% of which appear only once. The TCR was taken from a young woman with acute or convalescent COVID-19. The chain has TRBV3-1 (or the pseudogene TRBV3-2) and TRBJ2-7; no reliable D call. The specimen sequenced was peripheral blood. CDR3 sequence reads: CASSQASSYEQYF. The CDR3 DNA sequence: TGTGCCAGCAGCCAAGCCAGTTCCTACGAGCAGTACTTC.